Only a few counts were recorded for the clone carrying this T cell receptor (beta chain). The entry originates in a study of tumor-infiltrating lymphocytes in localized non-small cell lung cancer. Using immunoSEQ multiplex PCR, the repertoire was profiled, and TCRdb retains in-frame clones only, with some absent. This sample has 15,000 to 20,000 clones, with around 74% found just once. Per germline, CDR1 MNHEY and CDR2 SMNVEV (reference sequence). The CDR3 has 14 residues. V was shortened by 7 bases and J by 7 bases, with 17 bases between the two germline ends. Specimen: lung tumor tissue. The source of this sequence is a human donor with non-small cell lung cancer. The rearrangement uses TRBV27 and TRBJ1-5; perhaps TRBD1 as D (6 bases). The CDR3 sequence is CASNSPGAGQPQHF. The DNA for the CDR3 is TGTGCCAGCAATTCCCCAGGGGCAGGGCAGCCCCAGCATTTT.